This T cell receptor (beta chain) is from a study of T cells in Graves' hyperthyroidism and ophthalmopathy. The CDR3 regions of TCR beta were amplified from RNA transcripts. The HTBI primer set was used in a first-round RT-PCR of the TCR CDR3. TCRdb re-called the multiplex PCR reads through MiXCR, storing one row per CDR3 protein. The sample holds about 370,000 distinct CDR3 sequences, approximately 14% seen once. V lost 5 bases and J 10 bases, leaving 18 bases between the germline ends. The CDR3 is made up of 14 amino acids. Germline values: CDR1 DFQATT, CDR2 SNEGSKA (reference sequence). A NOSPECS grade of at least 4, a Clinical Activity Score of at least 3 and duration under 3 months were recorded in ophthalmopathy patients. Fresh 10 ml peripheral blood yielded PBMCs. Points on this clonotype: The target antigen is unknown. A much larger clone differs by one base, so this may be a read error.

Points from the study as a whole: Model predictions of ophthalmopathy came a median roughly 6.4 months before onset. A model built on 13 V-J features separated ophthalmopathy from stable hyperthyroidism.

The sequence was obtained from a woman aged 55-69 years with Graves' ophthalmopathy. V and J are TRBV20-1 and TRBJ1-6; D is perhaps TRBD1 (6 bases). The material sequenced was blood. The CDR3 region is CSALTGTRTSPLHF. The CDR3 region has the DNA TGCAGTGCTCTAACCGGGACAAGGACGTCACCCCTCCACTTT.